This TCR beta chain was documented in a study of cytomegalovirus exposure and HLA in healthy donors. 13 Jbeta primers and 60 Vbeta primers were used for the PCR. TCRdb keeps only in-frame clones here, not all; method: immunoSEQ multiplex PCR. The sample has under 200,000 clones, roughly 83% seen once. With respect to this clone: Antigen specificity is unknown.

Nominal health characterized the donors when sampled, though unrecorded immune exposures were likely. Study outcomes and limitations: Further analysis was carried out later, and it showed several of the most significant clusters appearing linked to common viral pathogens. Accurate prediction of HLA-A and HLA-B alleles (for most subjects) was reportedly achieved from TCR beta sequences.

This receptor was taken from a boy aged 2 to 9 in good health and CMV-seronegative. Specimen: PBMCs.

The CDR3 DNA sequence: TGCGCCAGCACCTGCTGGGTAGCGGGGCTCGACGAGCAGTACTTC. Its translation: CASTCWVAGLDEQYF. The rearrangement joins TRBV23-1 to TRBJ2-7; 8 nucleotides line up with TRBD2. TRBV23-1 is an ORF, with its function uncertain. Unmatched junction bases numbered 13, after V lost 7 bases and J lost 5 bases. This CDR3 contains 15 residues.